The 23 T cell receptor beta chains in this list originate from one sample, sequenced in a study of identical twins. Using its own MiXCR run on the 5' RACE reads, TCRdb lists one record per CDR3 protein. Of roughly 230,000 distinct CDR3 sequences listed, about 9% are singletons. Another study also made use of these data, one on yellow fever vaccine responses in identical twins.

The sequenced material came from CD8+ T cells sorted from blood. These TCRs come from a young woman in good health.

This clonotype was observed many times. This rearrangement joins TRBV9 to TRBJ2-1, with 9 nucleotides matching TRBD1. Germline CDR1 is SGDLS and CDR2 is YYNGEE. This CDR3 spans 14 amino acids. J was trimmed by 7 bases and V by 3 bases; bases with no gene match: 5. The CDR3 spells CASSDGTGTNEQFF. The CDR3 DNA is TGTGCCAGCAGCGACGGGACAGGGACTAATGAGCAGTTCTTC.

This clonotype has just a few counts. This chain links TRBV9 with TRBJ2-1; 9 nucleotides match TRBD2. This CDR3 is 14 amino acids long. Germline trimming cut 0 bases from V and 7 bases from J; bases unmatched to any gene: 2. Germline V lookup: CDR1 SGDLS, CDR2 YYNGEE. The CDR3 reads CASSVGTSENEQFF. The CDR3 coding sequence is TGTGCCAGCAGCGTAGGGACTAGCGAGAATGAGCAGTTCTTC.

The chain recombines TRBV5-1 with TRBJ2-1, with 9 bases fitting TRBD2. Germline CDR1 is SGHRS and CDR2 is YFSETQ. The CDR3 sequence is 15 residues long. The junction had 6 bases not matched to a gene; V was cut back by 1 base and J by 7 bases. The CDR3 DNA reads TGCGCCAGCAGCTTGTGGGCGGGAGGGGGGAATGAGCAGTTCTTC. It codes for CASSLWAGGGNEQFF.

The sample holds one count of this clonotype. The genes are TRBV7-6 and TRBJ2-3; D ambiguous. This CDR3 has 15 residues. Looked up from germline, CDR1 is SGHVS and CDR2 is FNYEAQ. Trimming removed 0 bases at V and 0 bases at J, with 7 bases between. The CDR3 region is CASSLAGFSTDTQYF. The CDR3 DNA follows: TGTGCCAGCAGCTTAGCGGGGTTTAGCACAGATACGCAGTATTTT.

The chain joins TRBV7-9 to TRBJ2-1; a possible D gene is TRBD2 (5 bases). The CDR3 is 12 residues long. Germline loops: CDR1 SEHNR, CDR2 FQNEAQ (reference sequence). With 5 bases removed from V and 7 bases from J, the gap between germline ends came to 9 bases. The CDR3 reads CASSHGLNEQFF. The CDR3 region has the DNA TGTGCCAGCAGCCACGGACTTAATGAGCAGTTCTTC.

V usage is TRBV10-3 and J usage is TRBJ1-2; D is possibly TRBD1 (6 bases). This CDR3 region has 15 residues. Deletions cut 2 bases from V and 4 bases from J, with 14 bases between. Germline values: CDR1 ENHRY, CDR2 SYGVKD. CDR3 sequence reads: CAISEEDRVFYGYTF. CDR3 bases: TGTGCCATCAGTGAGGAGGACAGAGTCTTCTATGGCTACACCTTC.

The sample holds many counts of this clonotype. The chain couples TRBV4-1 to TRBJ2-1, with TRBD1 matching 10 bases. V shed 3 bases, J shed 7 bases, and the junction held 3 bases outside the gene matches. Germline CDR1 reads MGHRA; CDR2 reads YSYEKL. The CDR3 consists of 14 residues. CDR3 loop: CASSQRQGANEQFF. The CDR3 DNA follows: TGCGCCAGCAGCCAGAGACAGGGGGCGAATGAGCAGTTCTTC.

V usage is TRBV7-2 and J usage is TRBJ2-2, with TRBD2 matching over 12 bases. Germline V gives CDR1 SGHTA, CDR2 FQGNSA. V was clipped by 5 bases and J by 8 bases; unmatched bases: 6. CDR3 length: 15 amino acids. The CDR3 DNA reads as TGTGCCAGCAGCCCCAGACTAGCGGGAGATGGGGAGCTGTTTTTT. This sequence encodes CASSPRLAGDGELFF.

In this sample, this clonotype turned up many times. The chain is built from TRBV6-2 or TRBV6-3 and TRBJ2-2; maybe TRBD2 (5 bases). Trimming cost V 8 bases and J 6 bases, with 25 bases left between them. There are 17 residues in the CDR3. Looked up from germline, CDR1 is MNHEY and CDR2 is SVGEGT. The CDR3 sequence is CASGPLANPLRAGELFF. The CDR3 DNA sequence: TGTGCCAGCGGACCTCTGGCGAACCCTTTGCGGGCCGGGGAGCTGTTTTTT.

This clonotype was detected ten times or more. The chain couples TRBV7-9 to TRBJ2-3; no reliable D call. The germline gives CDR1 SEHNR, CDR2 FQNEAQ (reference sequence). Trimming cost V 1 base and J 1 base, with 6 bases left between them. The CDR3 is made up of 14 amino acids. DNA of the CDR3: TGTGCCAGCAGCTTAGTAGCCCGCACAGATACGCAGTATTTT. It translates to CASSLVARTDTQYF.

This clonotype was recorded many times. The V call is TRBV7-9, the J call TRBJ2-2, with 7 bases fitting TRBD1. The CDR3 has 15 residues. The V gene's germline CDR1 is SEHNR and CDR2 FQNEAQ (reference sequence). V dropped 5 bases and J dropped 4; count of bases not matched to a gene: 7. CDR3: CASSLKTGPTGELFF. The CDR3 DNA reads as TGTGCCAGCAGCCTCAAGACAGGGCCCACCGGGGAGCTGTTTTTT.

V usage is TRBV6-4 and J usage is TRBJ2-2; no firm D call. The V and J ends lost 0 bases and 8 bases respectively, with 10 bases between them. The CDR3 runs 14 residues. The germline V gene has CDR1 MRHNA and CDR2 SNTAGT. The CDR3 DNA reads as TGTGCCAGCAGTGACTCCCCCCCGGAAGGGGAGCTGTTTTTT. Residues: CASSDSPPEGELFF.

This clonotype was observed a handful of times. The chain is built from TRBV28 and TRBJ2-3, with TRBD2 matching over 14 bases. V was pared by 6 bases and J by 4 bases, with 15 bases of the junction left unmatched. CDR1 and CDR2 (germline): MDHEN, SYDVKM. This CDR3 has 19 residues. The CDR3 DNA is TGTGCCAGCAGGGGACTAGCGGGAGATGCCGGCCCGGTTGCAGATACGCAGTATTTT. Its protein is CASRGLAGDAGPVADTQYF.

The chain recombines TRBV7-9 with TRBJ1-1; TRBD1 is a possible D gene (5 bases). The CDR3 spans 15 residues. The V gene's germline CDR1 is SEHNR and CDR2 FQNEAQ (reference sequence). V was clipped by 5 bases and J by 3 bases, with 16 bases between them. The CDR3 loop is CASSPPGRRDTEAFF. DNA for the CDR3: TGTGCCAGCAGCCCCCCAGGGCGGCGAGACACTGAAGCTTTCTTT.

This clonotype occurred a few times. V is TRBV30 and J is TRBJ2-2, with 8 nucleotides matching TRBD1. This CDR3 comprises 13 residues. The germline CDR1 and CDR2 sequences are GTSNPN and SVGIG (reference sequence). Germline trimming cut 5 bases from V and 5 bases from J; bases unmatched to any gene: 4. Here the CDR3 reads CAWGQGGTGELFF. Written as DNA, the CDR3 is TGTGCCTGGGGACAGGGTGGTACCGGGGAGCTGTTTTTT.

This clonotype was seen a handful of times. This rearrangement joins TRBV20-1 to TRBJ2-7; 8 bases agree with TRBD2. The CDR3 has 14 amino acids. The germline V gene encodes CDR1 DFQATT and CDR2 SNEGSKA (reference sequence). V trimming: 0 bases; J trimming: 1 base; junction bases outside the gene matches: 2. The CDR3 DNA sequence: TGCAGTGCTAGAGATAAGCGGGGGTCCTACGAGCAGTACTTC. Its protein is CSARDKRGSYEQYF.

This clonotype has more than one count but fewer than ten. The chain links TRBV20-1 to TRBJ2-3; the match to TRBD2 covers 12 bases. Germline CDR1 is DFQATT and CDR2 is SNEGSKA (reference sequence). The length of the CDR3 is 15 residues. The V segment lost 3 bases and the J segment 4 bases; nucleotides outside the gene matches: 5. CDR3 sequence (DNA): TGCAGTGCTAGCCCCAGGACTAGCGGGGCAGATACGCAGTATTTT. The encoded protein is CSASPRTSGADTQYF.

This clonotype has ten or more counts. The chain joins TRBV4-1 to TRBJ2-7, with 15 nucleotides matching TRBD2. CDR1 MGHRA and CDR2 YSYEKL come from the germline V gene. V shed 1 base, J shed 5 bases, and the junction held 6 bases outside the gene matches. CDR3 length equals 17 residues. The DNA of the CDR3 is TGCGCCAGCAGCCAAGTGGGACTAGCGGGAGGTGCTGACGAGCAGTACTTC. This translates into CASSQVGLAGGADEQYF.

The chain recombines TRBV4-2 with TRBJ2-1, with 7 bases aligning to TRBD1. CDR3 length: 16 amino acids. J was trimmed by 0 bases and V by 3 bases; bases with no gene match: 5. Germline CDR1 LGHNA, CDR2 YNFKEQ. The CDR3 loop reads CASSQSGTDSYNEQFF. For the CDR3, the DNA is TGTGCCAGCAGCCAGTCGGGGACAGACTCCTACAATGAGCAGTTCTTC.

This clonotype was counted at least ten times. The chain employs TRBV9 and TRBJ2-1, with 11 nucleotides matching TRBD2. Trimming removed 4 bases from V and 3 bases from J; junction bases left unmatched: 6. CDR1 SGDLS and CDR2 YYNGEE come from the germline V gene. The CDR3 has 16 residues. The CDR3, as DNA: TGTGCCAGCAGCCCCCCTAGCGGGGGGAACTACAATGAGCAGTTCTTC. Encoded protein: CASSPPSGGNYNEQFF.

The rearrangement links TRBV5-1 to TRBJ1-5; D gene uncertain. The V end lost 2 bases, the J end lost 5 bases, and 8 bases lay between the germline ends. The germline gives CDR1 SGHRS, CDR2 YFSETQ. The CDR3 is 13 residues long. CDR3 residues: CASSLRGDQPQHF. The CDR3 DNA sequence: TGCGCCAGCAGCTTACGGGGAGATCAGCCCCAGCATTTT.

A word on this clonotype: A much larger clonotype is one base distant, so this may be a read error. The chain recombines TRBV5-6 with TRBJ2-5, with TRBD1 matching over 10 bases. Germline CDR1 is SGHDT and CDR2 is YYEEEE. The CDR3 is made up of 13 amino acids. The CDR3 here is CASGLGQGETQYF. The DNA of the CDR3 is TGTGCCAGCGGCTTGGGACAGGGGGAGACCCAGTACTTC. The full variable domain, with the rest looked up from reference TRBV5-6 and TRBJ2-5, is DAGVTQSPTHLIKTRGQQVTLRCSPKSGHDTVSWYQQALGQGPQFIFQYYEEEERQRGNFPDRFSGHQFPNYSSELNVNALLLGDSALYLCASGLGQGETQYFGPGTRLLVL.

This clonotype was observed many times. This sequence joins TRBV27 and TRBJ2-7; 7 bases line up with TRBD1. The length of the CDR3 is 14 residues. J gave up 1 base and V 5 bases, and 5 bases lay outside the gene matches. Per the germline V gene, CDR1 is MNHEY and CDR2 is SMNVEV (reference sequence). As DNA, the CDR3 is TGTGCCAGCAGTGACGAGGGGGCGTCCTACGAGCAGTACTTC. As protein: CASSDEGASYEQYF.